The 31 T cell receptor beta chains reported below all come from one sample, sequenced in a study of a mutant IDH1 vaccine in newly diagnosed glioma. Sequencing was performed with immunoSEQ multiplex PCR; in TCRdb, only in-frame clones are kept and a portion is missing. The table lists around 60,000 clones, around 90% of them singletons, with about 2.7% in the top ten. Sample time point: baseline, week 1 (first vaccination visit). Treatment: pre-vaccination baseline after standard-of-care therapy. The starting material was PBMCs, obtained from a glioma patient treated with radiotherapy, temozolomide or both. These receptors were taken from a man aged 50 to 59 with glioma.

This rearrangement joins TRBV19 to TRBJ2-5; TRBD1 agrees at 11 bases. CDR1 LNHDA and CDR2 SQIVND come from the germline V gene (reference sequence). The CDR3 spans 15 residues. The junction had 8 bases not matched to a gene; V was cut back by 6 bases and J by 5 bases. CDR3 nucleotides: TGTGCCAGTAGATCCGGACAGGGGGCCTGGGAGACCCAGTACTTC. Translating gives CASRSGQGAWETQYF.

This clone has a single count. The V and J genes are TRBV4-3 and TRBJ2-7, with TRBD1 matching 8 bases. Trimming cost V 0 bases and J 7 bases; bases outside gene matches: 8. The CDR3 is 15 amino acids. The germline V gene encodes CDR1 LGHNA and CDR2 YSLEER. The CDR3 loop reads CASSQDRQGAREQYF. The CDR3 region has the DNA TGCGCCAGCAGCCAAGATAGGCAGGGGGCGAGGGAGCAGTACTTC.

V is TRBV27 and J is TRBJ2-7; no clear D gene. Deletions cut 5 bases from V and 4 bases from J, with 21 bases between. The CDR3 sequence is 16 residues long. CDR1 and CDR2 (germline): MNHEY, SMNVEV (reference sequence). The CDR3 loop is CASSPHARRRGYEQYF. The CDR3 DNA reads TGTGCCAGCAGTCCACACGCTAGGAGAAGAGGTTACGAGCAGTACTTC.

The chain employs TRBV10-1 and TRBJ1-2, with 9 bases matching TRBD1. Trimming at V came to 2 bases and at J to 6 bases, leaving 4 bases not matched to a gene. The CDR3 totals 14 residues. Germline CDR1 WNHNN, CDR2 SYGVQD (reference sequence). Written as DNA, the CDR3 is TGCGCCAGCAGTGAGGCCGACAGGGGGAATGGCTACACCTTC. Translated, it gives CASSEADRGNGYTF.

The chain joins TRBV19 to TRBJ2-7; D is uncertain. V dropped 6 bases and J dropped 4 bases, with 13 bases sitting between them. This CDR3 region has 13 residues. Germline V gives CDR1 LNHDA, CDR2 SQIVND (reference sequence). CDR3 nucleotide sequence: TGTGCCAGTAGCATCATGTTAAGGTACGAGCAGTACTTC. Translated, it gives CASSIMLRYEQYF. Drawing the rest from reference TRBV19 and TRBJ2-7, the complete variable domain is DGGITQSPKYLFRKEGQNVTLSCEQNLNHDAMYWYRQDPGQGLRLIYYSQIVNDFQKGDIAEGYSVSREKKESFPLTVTSAQKNPTAFYLCASSIMLRYEQYFGPGTRLTVT.

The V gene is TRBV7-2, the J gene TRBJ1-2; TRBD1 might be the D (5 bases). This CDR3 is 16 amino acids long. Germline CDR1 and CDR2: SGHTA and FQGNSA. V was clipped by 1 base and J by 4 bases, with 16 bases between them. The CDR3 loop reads CASSLVGGQGLYGYTF. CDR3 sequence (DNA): TGTGCCAGCAGCTTAGTGGGGGGTCAGGGTCTCTATGGCTACACCTTC. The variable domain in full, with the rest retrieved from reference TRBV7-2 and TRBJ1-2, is GAGVSQSPSNKVTEKGKDVELRCDPISGHTALYWYRQSLGQGLEFLIYFQGNSAPDKSGLPSDRFSAERTGGSVSTLTIQRTQQEDSAVYLCASSLVGGQGLYGYTFGSGTRLTVV.

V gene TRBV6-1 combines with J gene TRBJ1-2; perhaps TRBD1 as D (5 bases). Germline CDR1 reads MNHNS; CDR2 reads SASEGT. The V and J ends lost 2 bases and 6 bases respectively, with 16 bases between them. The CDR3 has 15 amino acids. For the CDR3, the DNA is TGTGCCAGCAGTGAAAACGGGCGCGCGGGGGATGGCTACACCTTC. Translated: CASSENGRAGDGYTF.

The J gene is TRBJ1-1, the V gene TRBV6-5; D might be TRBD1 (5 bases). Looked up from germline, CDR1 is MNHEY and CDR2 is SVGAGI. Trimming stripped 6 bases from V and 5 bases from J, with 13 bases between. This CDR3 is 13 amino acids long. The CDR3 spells CASRIPGKTEAFF. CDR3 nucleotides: TGTGCCAGCAGGATACCAGGGAAAACTGAAGCTTTCTTT.

Here the CDR3 DNA reads TGTGCCAGCAGATTACAGGGAATGGGCAATCAGCCCCAGCATTTT. Translating gives CASRLQGMGNQPQHF. The J gene is TRBJ1-5, the V gene TRBV6-1; D possibly corresponds to TRBD1 (6 bases). CDR1 and CDR2 from the germline V gene are MNHNS and SASEGT. CDR3 length equals 15 residues. V was shortened by 6 bases and J by 2 bases, with 14 bases between the two germline ends.

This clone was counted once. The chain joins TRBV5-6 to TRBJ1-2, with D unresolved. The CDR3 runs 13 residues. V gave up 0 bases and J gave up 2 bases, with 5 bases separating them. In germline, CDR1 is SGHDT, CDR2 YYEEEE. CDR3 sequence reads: CASSLDTNYGYTF. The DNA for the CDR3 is TGTGCCAGCAGCTTGGACACGAACTATGGCTACACCTTC.

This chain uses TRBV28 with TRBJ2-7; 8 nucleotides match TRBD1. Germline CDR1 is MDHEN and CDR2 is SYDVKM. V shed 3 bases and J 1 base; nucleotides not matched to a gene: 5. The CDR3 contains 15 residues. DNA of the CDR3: TGTGCCAGCAGTTTGGCAGGGGGCTGGTCCTACGAGCAGTACTTC. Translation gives CASSLAGGWSYEQYF.

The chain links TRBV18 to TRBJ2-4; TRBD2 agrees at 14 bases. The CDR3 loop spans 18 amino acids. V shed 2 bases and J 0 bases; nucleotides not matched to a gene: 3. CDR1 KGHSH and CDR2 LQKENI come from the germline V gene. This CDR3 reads CASSPRLAGGVAKNIQYF. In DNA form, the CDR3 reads TGTGCCAGCTCACCAAGACTAGCGGGAGGGGTAGCCAAAAACATTCAGTACTTC.

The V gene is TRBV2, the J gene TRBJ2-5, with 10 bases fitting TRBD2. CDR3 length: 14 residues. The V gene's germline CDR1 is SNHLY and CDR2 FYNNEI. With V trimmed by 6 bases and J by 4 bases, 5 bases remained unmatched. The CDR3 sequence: CASRPVAGGETQYF. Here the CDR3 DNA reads TGTGCCAGCAGGCCTGTAGCGGGGGGAGAGACCCAGTACTTC.

CDR3 protein: CASSSTLSRDQPQHF. The DNA of the CDR3 is TGTGCCAGCAGTTCCACCCTAAGCAGGGATCAGCCCCAGCATTTT. This chain links TRBV7-8 with TRBJ1-5; D might be TRBD1 (5 bases). Germline V gene sequence: CDR1 SGHVS, CDR2 FQNEAQ. V lost 6 bases to trimming and J lost 5 bases, with 17 bases between them. The CDR3 is made up of 15 amino acids.

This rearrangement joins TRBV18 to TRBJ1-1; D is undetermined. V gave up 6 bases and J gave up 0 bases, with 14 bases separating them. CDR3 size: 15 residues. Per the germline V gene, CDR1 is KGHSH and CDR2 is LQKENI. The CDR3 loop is CASSTGKGMNTEAFF. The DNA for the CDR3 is TGTGCCAGCTCGACCGGTAAGGGAATGAACACTGAAGCTTTCTTT.

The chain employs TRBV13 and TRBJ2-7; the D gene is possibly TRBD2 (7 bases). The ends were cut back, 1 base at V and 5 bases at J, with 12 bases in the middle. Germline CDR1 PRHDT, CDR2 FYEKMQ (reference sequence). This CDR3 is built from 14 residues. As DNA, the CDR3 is TGTGCCAGCAGCTTAGAACAGGGAGGGGACGAGCAGTACTTC. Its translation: CASSLEQGGDEQYF.

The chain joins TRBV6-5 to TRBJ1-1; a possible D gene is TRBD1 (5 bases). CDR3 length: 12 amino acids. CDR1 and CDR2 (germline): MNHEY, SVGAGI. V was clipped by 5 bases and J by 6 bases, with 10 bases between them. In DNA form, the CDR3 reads TGTGCCAGCAGTGACAGAGACGCTGAAGCTTTCTTT. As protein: CASSDRDAEAFF.

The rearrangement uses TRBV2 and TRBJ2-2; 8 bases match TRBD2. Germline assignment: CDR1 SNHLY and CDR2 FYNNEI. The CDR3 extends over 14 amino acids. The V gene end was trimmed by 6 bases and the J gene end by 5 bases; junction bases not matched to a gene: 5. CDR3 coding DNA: TGTGCCAGCAGCCAGCGGGAGATGACCGGGGAGCTGTTTTTT. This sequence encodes CASSQREMTGELFF.

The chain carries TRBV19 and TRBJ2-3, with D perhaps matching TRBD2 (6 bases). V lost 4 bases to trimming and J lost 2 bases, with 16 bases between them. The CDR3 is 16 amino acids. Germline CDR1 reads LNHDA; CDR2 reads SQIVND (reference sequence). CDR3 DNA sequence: TGTGCCAGTAGTAAGGTGGGAGGCCCTCTCACAGATACGCAGTATTTT. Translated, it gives CASSKVGGPLTDTQYF.

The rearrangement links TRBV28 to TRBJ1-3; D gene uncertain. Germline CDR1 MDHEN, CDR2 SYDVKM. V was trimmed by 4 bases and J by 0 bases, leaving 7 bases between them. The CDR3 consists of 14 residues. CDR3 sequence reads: CASSSGLSGNTIYF. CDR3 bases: TGTGCCAGCAGTTCGGGCCTCTCTGGAAACACCATATATTTT.

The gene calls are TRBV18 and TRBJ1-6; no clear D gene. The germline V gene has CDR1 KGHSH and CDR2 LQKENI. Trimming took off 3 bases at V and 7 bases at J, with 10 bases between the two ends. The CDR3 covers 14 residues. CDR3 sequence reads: CASSPVDANSPLHF. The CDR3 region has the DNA TGTGCCAGCTCACCCGTGGACGCAAATTCACCCCTCCACTTT.

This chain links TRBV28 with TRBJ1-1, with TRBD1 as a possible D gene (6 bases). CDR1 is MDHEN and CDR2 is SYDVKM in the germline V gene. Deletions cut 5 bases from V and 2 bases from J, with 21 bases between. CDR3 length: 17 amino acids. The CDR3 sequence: CASSPIFAGGPNTEAFF. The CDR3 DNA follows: TGTGCCAGCAGTCCTATCTTCGCTGGGGGGCCTAACACTGAAGCTTTCTTT.

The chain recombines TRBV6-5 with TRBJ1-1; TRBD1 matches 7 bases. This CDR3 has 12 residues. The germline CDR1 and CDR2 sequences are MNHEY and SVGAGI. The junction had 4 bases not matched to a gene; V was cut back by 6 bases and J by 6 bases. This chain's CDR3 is CASSQDRAEAFF. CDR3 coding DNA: TGTGCCAGCAGCCAAGACAGGGCTGAAGCTTTCTTT.

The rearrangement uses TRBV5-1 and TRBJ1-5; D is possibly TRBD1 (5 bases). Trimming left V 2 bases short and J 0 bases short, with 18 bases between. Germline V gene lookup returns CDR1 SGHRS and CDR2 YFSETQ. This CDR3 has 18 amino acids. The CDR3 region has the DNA TGCGCCAGCAGCTTATCCGGGGCGGGGGGGGTTAGCAATCAGCCCCAGCATTTT. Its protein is CASSLSGAGGVSNQPQHF.

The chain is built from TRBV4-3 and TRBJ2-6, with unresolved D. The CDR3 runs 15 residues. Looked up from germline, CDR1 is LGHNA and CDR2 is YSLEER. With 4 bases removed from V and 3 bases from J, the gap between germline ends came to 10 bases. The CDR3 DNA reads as TGCGCCAGCAGCCTAGGAGACGGTGGGGCCAACGTCCTGACTTTC. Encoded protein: CASSLGDGGANVLTF.

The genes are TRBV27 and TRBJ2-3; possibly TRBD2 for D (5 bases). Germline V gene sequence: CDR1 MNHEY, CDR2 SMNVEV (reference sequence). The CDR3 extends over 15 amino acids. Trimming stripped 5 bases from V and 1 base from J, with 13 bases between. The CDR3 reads CASSIPGTGTDTQYF. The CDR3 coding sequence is TGTGCCAGCAGTATTCCGGGAACCGGCACAGATACGCAGTATTTT.

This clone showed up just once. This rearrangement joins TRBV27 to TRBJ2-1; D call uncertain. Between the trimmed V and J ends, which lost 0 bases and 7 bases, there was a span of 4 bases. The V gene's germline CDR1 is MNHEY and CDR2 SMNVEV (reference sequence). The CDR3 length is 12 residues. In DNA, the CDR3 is TGTGCCAGCAGTTTATCGGGGAATGAGCAGTTCTTC. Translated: CASSLSGNEQFF.

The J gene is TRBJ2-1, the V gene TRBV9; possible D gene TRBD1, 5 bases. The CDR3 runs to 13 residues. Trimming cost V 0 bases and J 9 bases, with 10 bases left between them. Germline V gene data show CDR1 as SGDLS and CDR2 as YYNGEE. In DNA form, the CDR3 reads TGTGCCAGCAGCGTAGCACGGCAGGGTGAGCAGTTCTTC. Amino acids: CASSVARQGEQFF.

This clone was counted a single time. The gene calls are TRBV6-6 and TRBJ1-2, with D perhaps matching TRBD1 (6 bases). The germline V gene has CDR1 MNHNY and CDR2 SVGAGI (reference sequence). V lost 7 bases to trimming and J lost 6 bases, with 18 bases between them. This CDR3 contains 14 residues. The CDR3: CASNHRRGRDGYTF. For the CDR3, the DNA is TGTGCCAGCAACCACCGGCGGGGGCGGGATGGCTACACCTTC.

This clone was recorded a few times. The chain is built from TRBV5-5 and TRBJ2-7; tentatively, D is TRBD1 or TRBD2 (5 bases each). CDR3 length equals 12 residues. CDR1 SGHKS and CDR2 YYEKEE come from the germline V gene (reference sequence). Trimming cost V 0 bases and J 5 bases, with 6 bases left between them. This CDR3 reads CASSLAGHEQYF. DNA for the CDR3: TGTGCCAGCAGCTTGGCGGGGCACGAGCAGTACTTC.

The CDR3, as DNA: TGTGCCAGCAGTGGACTAGAAAGGGTCGGGGAGCTGTTTTTT. Its protein is CASSGLERVGELFF. The chain uses TRBV2 and TRBJ2-2; maybe TRBD2 (6 bases). Germline CDR1 is SNHLY and CDR2 is FYNNEI. There are 14 residues in the CDR3. V was trimmed by 4 bases and J by 7 bases, leaving 13 bases between them.